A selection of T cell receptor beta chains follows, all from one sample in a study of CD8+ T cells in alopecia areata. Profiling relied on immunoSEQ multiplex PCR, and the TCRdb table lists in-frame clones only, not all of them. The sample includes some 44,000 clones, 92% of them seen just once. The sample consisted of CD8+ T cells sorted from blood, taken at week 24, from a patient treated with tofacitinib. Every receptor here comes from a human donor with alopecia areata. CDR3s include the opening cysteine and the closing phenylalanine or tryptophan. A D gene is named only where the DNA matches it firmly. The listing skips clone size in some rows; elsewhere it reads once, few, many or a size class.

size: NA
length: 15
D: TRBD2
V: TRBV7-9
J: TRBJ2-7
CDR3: CASSKPSGPSYEQYF
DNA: TGTGCCAGCAGCAAACCTAGCGGGCCCTCCTACGAGCAGTACTTC

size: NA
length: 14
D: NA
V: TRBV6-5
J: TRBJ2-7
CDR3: CASSFGSGSYEQYF
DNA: TGTGCCAGCAGTTTCGGGTCAGGGTCCTACGAGCAGTACTTC

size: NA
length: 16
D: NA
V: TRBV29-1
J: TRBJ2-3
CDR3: CSGAGPPKGFGLTQYF
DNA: TGCAGCGGCGCGGGGCCGCCGAAGGGATTCGGATTGACGCAGTATTTT

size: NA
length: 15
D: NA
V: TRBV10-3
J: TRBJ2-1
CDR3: CAISDGAEVYNEQFF
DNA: TGTGCCATCAGTGACGGCGCGGAGGTATACAATGAGCAGTTCTTC

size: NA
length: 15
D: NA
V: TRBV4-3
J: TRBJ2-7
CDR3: CASSQDQSRSYEQYF
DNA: TGCGCCAGCAGCCAAGATCAGTCCAGGTCCTACGAGCAGTACTTC

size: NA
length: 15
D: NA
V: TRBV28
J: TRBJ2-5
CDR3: CASSLDGIHQETQYF
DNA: TGTGCCAGCAGCCTGGACGGGATCCACCAAGAGACCCAGTACTTC

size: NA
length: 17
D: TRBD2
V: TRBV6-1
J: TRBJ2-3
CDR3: CASSVPLAGVYTDTQYF
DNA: TGTGCCAGCAGTGTCCCTTTAGCGGGGGTATACACAGATACGCAGTATTTT

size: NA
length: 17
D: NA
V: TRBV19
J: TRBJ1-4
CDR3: CASTTLRLEATNEKLFF
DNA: TGTGCCAGTACCACGCTCAGACTGGAGGCAACTAATGAAAAACTGTTTTTT

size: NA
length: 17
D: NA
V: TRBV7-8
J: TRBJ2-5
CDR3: CASSLPFGQSRQETQYF
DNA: TGTGCCAGCAGTCTGCCCTTTGGACAGAGCAGACAAGAGACCCAGTACTTC

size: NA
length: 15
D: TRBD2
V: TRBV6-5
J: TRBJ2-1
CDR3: CASSYQAGEPNEQFF
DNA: TGTGCCAGCAGTTATCAAGCGGGGGAACCAAATGAGCAGTTCTTC

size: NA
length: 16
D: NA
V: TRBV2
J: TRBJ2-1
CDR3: CASSELASGSYNEQFF
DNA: TGTGCCAGCAGTGAATTGGCGTCAGGGTCCTACAATGAGCAGTTCTTC

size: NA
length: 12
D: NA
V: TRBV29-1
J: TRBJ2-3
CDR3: CSAPYYTDTQYF
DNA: TGCAGCGCCCCCTACTACACAGATACGCAGTATTTT

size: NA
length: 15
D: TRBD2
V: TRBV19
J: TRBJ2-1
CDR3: CASSLAGSSYNEQFF
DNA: TGTGCCAGTAGTTTAGCGGGGAGCTCCTACAATGAGCAGTTCTTC

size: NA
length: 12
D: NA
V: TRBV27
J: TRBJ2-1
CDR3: CASSLSPNEQFF
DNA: TGTGCCAGCAGTTTAAGTCCAAATGAGCAGTTCTTC

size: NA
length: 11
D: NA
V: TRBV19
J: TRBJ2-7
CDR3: CASSYGNEQYF
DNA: TGTGCCAGTAGTTACGGGAACGAGCAGTACTTC

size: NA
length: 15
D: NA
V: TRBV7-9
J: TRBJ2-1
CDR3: CASSLHREDYNEQFF
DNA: TGTGCCAGCAGCTTACACAGGGAGGACTACAATGAGCAGTTCTTC

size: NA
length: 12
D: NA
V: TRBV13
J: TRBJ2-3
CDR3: CASSLGTDTQYF
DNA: TGTGCCAGCAGCTTAGGAACAGATACGCAGTATTTT

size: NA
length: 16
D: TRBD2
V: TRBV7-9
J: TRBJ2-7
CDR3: CASSLATAGASYEQYF
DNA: TGTGCCAGCAGCTTAGCGACAGCGGGGGCTTCCTACGAGCAGTACTTC

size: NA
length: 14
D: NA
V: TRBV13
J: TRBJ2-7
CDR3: CASSFHQGGREQYF
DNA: TGTGCCAGCAGCTTCCACCAAGGTGGACGCGAGCAGTACTTC

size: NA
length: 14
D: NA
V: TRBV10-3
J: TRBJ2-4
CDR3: CATGLEMSKNIQYF
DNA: TGTGCCACAGGTCTGGAAATGTCCAAAAACATTCAGTACTTC

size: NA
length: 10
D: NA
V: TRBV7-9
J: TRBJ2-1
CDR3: CASSWDEQFF
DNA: TGTGCCAGCAGCTGGGATGAGCAGTTCTTC

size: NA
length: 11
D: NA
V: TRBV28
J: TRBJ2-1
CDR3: CASSPLSEQFF
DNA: TGTGCCAGCAGCCCCCTGAGTGAGCAGTTCTTC

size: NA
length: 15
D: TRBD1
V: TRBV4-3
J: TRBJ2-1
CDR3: CASSHRQGGVNEQFF
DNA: TGCGCCAGCAGCCACCGACAGGGGGGGGTTAATGAGCAGTTCTTC

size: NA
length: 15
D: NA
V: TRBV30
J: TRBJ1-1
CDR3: CAWSPASVTGPHHFF
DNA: TGTGCCTGGAGTCCCGCTTCCGTAACGGGCCCTCATCATTTCTTT

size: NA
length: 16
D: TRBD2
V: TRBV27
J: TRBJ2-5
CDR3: CASSSGLAGLQETQYF
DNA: TGTGCCAGCAGTTCCGGGCTAGCGGGGCTACAAGAGACCCAGTACTTC

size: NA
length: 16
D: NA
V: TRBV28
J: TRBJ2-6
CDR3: CASSPLQFSGANVLTF
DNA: TGTGCCAGCAGTCCCTTACAGTTTTCTGGGGCCAACGTCCTGACTTTC

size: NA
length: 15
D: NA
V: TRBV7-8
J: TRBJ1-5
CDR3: CASSLAPVDNQPQHF
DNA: TGTGCCAGCAGCTTAGCCCCAGTAGACAATCAGCCCCAGCATTTT

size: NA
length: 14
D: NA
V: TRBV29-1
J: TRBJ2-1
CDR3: CSVEVIGRDNEQFF
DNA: TGCAGCGTTGAAGTGATTGGCAGGGACAATGAGCAGTTCTTC

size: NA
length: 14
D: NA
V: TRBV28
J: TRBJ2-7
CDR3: CASSQNRPFQGQYF
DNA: TGTGCCAGCAGCCAAAACCGGCCTTTCCAAGGCCAGTACTTC

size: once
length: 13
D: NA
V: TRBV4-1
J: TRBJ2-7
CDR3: CASSQGGGYEQYF
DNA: TGCGCCAGCAGCCAAGGAGGAGGGTACGAGCAGTACTTC

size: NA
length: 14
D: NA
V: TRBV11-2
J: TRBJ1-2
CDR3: CASTSTLPPYGYTF
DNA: TGTGCCAGCACCTCGACCCTACCCCCCTATGGCTACACCTTC